There are many counts of the clone carrying this T cell receptor (beta chain). The CDR3 totals 15 residues. The junction had 5 bases not matched to a gene; V was cut back by 3 bases and J by 3 bases. Germline-derived CDR1 and CDR2 are SSHAT and FNYEAQ (reference sequence). TCRdb re-called the RT-PCR reads through MiXCR, storing one row per CDR3 protein. The table has about 700,000 distinct CDR3 sequences, 13% to 15% seen once; the top ten hold roughly 3.9%. The TCR originated in a female donor in good health, serving as a healthy control. This chain joins TRBV7-7 and TRBJ1-5; 7 bases are a match to TRBD1. Sequenced sample: memory CD4+ T cells from blood. CDR3 sequence reads: CASSFDRGPNQPQHF. The CDR3 coding sequence is TGTGCCAGCAGCTTTGATAGGGGGCCCAATCAGCCCCAGCATTTT.